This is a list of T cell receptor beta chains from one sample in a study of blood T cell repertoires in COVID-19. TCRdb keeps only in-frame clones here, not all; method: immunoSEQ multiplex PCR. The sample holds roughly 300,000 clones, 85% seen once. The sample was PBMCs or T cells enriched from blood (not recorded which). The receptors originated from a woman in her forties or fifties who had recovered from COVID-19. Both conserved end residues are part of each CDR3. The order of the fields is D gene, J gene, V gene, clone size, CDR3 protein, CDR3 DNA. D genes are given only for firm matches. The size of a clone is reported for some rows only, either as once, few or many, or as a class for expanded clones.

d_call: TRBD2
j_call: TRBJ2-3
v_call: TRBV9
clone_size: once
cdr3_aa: CASSAYLTSGGADTQYF
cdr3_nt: TGTGCCAGCAGCGCTTATCTGACTAGCGGGGGTGCAGATACGCAGTATTTT

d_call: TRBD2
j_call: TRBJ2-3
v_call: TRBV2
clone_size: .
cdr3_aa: CASSGPRRGLAGGLDTQYF
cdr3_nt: TGTGCCAGCAGCGGGCCGAGGCGCGGACTAGCGGGGGGGCTGGATACGCAGTATTTT

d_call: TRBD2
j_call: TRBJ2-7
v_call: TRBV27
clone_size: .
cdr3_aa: CASFLRLAGVTEQYF
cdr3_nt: TGTGCCAGCTTCCTGCGGCTAGCGGGAGTTACCGAGCAGTACTTC

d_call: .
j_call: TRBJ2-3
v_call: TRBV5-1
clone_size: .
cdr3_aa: CASTISAVSDTQYF
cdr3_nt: TGCGCCAGTACCATAAGCGCGGTTTCAGATACGCAGTATTTT

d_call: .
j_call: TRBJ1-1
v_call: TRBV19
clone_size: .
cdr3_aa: CASSRGIETEAFF
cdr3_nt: TGTGCCAGTTCGAGGGGGATCGAAACTGAAGCTTTCTTT

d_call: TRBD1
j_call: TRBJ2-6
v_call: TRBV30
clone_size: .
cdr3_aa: CAARGLTSGANVLTF
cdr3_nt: TGTGCCGCCAGGGGGCTTACCTCTGGGGCCAACGTCCTGACTTTC

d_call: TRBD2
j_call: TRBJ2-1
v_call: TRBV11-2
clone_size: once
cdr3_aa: CASSAGSGTSVSNEQFF
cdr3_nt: TGTGCCAGCAGCGCTGGTTCCGGGACTAGCGTAAGTAATGAGCAGTTCTTC

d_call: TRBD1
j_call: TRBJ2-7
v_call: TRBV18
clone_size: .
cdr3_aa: CASSRGQGNSYEQYF
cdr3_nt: TGTGCCAGCTCACGGGGACAGGGGAACTCCTACGAGCAGTACTTC

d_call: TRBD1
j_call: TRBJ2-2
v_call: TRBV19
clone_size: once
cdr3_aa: CASSNRGAGELFF
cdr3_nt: TGTGCCAGTAGTAACAGGGGGGCCGGGGAGCTGTTTTTT

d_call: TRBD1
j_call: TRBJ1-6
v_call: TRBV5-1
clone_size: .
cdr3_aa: CASSLAGQGRGSYNSPLHF
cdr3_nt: TGCGCCAGCAGCTTGGCCGGACAGGGAAGGGGGTCCTATAATTCACCCCTCCACTTT

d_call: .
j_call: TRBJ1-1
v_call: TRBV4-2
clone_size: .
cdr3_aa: CASSQDGPGAEAFF
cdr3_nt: TGTGCCAGCAGCCAAGATGGGCCAGGGGCTGAAGCTTTCTTT

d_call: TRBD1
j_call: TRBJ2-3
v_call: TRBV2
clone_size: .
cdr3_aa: CASTGGRGLLGDTQYF
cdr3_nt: TGTGCCAGCACCGGTGGCAGGGGGTTACTAGGGGATACGCAGTATTTT

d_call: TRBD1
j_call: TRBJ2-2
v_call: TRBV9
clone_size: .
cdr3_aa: CASSVATVTGSGELFF
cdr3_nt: TGTGCCAGCAGCGTAGCTACGGTGACAGGGTCCGGGGAGCTGTTTTTT

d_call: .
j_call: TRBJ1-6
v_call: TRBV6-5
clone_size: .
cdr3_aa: CASKGTSDNSPLHF
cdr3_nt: TGTGCCAGCAAAGGGACATCCGATAATTCACCCCTCCACTTT

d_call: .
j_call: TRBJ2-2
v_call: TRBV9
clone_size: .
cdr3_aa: CASSRGTGELFF
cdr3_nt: TGTGCCAGCAGCAGAGGGACCGGGGAGCTGTTTTTT

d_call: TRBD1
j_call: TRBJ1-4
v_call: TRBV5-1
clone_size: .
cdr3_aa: CASSLDRGREKLFF
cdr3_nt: TGCGCCAGCAGCCTGGACAGGGGGCGTGAAAAACTGTTTTTT

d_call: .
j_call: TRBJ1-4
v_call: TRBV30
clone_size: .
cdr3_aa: CAWSVRGGNEKLFF
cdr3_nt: TGTGCCTGGAGTGTACGAGGGGGTAACGAAAAGCTGTTTTTT

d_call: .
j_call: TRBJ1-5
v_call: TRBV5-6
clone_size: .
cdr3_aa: CASSRYRSYSNQPQHF
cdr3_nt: TGTGCCAGCAGCCGATACAGAAGTTATAGCAATCAGCCCCAGCATTTT

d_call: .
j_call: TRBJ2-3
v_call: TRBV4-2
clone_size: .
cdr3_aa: CASSPNYSTDTQYF
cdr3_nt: TGTGCCAGCAGCCCTAACTATAGCACAGATACGCAGTATTTT

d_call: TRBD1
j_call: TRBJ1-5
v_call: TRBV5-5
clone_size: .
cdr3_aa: CASSRDRDLRQPQHF
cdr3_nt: TGTGCCAGCAGTCGTGACAGGGACTTACGTCAGCCCCAGCATTTT

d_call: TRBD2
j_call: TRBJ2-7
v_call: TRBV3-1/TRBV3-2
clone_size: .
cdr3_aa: CASSRSLGLAGYEQYF
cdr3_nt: TGTGCCAGCAGCCGATCCCTGGGACTAGCGGGTTACGAGCAGTACTTC

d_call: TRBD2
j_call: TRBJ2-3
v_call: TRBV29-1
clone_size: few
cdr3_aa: CSVRRLAASTDTQYF
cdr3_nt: TGCAGCGTTAGAAGACTAGCGGCTAGCACAGATACGCAGTATTTT

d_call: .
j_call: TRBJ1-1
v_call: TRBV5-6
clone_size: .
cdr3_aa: CASSPWSQVVAEAFF
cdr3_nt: TGTGCCAGCAGCCCCTGGTCACAGGTAGTCGCTGAAGCTTTCTTT

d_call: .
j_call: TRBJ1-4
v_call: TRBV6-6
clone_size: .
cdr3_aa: CASSYGQSNEKLFF
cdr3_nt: TGTGCCAGCAGTTACGGCCAATCTAATGAAAAACTGTTTTTT

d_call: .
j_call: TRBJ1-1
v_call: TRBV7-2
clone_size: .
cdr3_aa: CASSLLGNTEAFF
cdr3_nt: TGTGCCAGCAGCTTACTCGGGAACACTGAAGCTTTCTTT

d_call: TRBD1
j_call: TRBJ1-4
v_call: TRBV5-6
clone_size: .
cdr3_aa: CASSLGTGTGNEKLFF
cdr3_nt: TGTGCCAGCAGCTTGGGGACCGGGACAGGGAATGAAAAACTGTTTTTT

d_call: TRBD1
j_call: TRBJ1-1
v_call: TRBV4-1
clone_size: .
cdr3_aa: CASSQLDRGRTEAFF
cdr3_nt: TGCGCCAGCAGCCAACTGGACAGGGGTAGGACTGAAGCTTTCTTT

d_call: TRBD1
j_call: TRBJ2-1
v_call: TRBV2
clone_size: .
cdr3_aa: CASSQLWGTGGNEQFF
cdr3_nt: TGTGCCAGCAGTCAATTATGGGGGACAGGGGGCAATGAGCAGTTCTTC

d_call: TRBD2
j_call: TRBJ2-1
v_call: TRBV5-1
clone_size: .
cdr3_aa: CASSLGIRLAGVYNEQFF
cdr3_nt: TGCGCCAGCAGCTTGGGGATAAGACTAGCGGGAGTGTACAATGAGCAGTTCTTC

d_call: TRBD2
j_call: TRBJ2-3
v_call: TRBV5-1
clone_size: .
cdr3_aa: CASSLVDSGGIGTDTQYF
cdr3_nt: TGCGCCAGCAGCTTAGTCGATAGCGGGGGAATCGGGACAGATACGCAGTATTTT

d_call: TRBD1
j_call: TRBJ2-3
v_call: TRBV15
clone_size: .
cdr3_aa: CATSQGAPRTDTQYF
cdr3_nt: TGTGCCACCAGCCAGGGGGCGCCCCGTACAGATACGCAGTATTTT

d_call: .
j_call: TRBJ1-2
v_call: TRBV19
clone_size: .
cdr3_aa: CASSPPPGLGYGYTF
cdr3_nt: TGTGCCAGTAGTCCCCCCCCAGGGCTGGGATATGGCTACACCTTC

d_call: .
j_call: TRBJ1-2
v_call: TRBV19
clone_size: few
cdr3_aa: CATFVAGGYTF
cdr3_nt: TGTGCCACCTTCGTCGCGGGAGGCTACACCTTC

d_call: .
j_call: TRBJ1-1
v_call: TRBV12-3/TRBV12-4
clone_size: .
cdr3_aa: CASSPAGNTEAFF
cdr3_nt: TGTGCCAGCAGCCCCGCGGGAAACACTGAAGCTTTCTTT

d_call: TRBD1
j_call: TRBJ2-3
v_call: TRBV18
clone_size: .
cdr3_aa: CASSPPGTGADTQYF
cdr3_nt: TGTGCCAGCTCACCACCTGGGACAGGGGCAGATACGCAGTATTTT

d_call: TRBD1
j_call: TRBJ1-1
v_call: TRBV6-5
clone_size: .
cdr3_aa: CASSSPGGRNTEAFF
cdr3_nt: TGTGCCAGCAGTAGCCCAGGGGGGCGTAACACTGAAGCTTTCTTT

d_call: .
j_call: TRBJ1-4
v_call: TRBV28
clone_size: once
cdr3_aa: CASSPNGGWEKLFF
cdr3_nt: TGTGCCAGCAGCCCTAACGGGGGGTGGGAAAAACTGTTTTTT

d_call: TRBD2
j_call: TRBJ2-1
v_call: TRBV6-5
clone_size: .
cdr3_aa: CASRAGGPYNEQFF
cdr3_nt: TGTGCCAGCAGAGCGGGAGGGCCCTACAATGAGCAGTTCTTC

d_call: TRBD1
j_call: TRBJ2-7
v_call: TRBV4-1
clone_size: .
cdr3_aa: CASSQAVPGQGYEQYF
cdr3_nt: TGCGCCAGCAGCCAAGCCGTCCCGGGACAGGGTTACGAGCAGTACTTC

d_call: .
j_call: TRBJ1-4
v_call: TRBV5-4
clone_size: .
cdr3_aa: CASRRDPGTGEKLFF
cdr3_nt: TGTGCCAGCAGGCGGGACCCTGGGACGGGAGAAAAACTGTTTTTT

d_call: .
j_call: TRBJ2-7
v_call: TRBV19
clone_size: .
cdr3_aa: CASSGARGASYEQYF
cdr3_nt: TGTGCCAGTAGTGGGGCCCGGGGGGCATCCTACGAGCAGTACTTC

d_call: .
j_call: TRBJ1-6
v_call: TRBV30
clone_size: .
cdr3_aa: CAFNRVTSPLHF
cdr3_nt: TGTGCCTTTAACAGGGTAACTTCACCCCTCCACTTT

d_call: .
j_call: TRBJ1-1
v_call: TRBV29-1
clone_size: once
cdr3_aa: CSVTEMNTEAFF
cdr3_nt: TGCAGCGTAACCGAGATGAACACTGAAGCTTTCTTT

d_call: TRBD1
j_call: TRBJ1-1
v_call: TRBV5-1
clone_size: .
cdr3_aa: CASSATGVGTEAFF
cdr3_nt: TGCGCCAGCAGCGCGACAGGGGTGGGCACTGAAGCTTTCTTT

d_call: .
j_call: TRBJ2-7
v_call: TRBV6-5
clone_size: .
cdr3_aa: CASSYSTRGYEQYF
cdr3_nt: TGTGCCAGCAGTTACTCGACCAGGGGCTACGAGCAGTACTTC

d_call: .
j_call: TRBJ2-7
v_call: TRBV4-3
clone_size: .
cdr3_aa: CASSQDFPGYEQYF
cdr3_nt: TGCGCCAGCAGCCAAGACTTTCCGGGCTACGAGCAGTACTTC

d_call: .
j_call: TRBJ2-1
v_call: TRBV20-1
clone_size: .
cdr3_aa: CSASRLVDEQFF
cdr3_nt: TGCAGTGCTAGTAGACTAGTCGATGAGCAGTTCTTC

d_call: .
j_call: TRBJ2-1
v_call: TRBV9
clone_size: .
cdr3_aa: CASNLQDISYNEQFF
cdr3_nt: TGTGCCAGCAACCTGCAGGATATCTCCTACAATGAGCAGTTCTTC

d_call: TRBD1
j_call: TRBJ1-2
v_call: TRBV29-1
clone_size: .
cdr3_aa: CSAIYTGTGRTALMYGYTF
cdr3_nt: TGCAGCGCAATTTATACCGGGACAGGACGCACGGCTCTAATGTATGGCTACACCTTC

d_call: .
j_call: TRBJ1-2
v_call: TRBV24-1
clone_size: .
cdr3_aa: CATSEPGIYGYTF
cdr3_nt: TGTGCCACCAGTGAGCCAGGCATCTATGGCTACACCTTC

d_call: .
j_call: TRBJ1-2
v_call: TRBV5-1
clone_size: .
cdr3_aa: CASRSDQGYGGYTF
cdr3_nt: TGCGCCAGCAGATCCGACCAGGGGTATGGAGGCTACACCTTC

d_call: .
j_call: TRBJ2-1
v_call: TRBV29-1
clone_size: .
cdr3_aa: CSAEGRGGAYNEQFF
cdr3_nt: TGCAGCGCAGAGGGTCGAGGGGGGGCATACAATGAGCAGTTCTTC

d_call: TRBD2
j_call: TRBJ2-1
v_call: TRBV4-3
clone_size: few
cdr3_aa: CASSQDRGDNEQFF
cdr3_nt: TGCGCCAGCAGCCAAGACCGGGGGGACAATGAGCAGTTCTTC

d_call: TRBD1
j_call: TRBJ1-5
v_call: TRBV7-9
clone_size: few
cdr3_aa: CASSPTGGGGNQPQHF
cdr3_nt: TGTGCCAGCAGCCCGACAGGGGGCGGAGGAAATCAGCCCCAGCATTTT

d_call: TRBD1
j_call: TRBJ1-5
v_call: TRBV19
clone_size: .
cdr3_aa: CASSNPDRGRLNQPQHF
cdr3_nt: TGTGCCAGTAGTAACCCGGACAGGGGGCGCTTGAATCAGCCCCAGCATTTT